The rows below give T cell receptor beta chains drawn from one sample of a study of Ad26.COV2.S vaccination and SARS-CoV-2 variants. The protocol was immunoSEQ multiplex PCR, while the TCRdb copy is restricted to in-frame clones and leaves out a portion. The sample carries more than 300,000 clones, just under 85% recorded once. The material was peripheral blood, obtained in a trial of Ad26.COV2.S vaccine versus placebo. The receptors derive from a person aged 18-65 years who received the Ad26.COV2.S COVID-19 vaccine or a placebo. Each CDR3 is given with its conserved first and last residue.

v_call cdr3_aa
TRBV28 CASSFQGQADEQFF
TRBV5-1 CASSLGTGAEAFF
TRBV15 CATSRTGINTDTQYF
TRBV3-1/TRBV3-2 CASSQDRGNGNTIYF
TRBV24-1 CATSDLWGTGELFF
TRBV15 CATSTARGNEQYF
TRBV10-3 CAIMAPGTETQYF
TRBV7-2 CASSLVGELFF
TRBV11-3 CASSSFSGGDNEQFF
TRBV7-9 CASSLAGGIETQYF
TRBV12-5 CASGPGQGRDEQFF
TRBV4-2 CASSPDGGGGYEQYF
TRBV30 CAWNVGTGETQYF
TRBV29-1 CSVAKTSGGPGETQYF
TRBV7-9 CASSLRALTGELFF
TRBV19 CASSMDRGGRTQYF
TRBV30 CAWSLTDNEQFF
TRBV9 CASSAPPAAGGPEELFF
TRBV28 CASSPPGGSDYGYTF
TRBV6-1 CASSERIGGGKRFDNEQFF
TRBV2 CASRGISYEQYF
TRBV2 CASSDSTDGASPKHTEAFF